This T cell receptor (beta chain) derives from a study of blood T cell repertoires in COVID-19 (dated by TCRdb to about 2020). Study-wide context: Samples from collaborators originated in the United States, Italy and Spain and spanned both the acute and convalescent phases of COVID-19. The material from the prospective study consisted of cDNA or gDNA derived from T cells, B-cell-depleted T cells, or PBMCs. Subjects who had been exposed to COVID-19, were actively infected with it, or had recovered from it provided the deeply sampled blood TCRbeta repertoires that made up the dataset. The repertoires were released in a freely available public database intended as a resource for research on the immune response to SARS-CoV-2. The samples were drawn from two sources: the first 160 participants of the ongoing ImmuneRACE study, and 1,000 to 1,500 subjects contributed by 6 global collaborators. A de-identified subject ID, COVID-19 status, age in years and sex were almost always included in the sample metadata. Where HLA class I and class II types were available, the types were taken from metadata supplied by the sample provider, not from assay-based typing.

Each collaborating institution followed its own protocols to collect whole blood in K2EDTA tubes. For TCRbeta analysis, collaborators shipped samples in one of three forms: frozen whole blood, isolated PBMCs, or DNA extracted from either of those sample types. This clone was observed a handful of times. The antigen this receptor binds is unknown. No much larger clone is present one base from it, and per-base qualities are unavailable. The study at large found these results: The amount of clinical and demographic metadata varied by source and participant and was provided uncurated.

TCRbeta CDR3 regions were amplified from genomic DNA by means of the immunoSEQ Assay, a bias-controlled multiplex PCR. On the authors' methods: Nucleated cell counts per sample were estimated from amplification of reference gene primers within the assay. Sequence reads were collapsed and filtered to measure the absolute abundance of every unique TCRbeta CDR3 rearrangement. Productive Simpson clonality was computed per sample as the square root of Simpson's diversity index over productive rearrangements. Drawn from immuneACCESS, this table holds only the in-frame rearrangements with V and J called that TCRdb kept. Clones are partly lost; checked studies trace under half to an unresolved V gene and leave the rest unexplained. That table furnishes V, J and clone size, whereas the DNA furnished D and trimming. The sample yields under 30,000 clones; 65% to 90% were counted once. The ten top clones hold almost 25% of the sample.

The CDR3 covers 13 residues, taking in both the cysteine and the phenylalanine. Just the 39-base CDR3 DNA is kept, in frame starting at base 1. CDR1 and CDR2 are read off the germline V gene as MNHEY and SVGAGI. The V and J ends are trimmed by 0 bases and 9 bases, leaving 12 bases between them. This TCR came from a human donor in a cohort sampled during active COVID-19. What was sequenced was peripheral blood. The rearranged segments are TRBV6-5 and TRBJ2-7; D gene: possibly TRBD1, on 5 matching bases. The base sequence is TGTGCCAGCAGTTACTCGACAGTTACTGGGCAGTACTTC. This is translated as CASSYSTVTGQYF.